This is a list of T cell receptor beta chains from one sample in a study of blood T cell repertoires in COVID-19. Clones were read by immunoSEQ multiplex PCR, and TCRdb kept only the in-frame ones, dropping some. This sample yields about 70,000 clones, of which 80% are seen a single time; 15% to 20% belongs to the top ten. Material: peripheral blood. These receptors all come from a man aged 65 to 85 who had recovered from COVID-19. CDR3s include the opening cysteine and the closing phenylalanine or tryptophan.

v_call cdr3_aa
TRBV7-2 CASSSGANTGELFF
TRBV4-2 CASSPSPGLIYGYTF
TRBV2 CASCRGGNQPQHF
TRBV7-3 CASSLSSSPFPGELFF
TRBV14 CASSQGTEGEQYF
TRBV23-1 CASTRRGGPNNQPQHF
TRBV6-5 CASRTLDRGDEQYF
TRBV3-1/TRBV3-2 CASSQAPGLGNSPLHF
TRBV28 CATRQGHQETQYF
TRBV5-1 CASSPGIPNTGELFF